This T cell receptor beta chain was captured in a study of T-cell reconstitution after alpha-beta-depleted transplantation in children. With V trimmed by 3 bases and J by 4 bases, 4 bases remained unmatched. CDR1 KGHDR and CDR2 SFDVKD come from the germline V gene. CDR3 length: 15 residues. This clonotype was detected many times. Preparation of the TCRbeta library used unique molecular identifiers. Each CDR3 protein gets one entry after TCRdb re-called the PCR reads with MiXCR. The sample includes some 200,000 distinct CDR3 sequences, roughly 9% seen only once; the top ten take 5.5% to 8%. Material: PBMCs from the stem cell graft donor, obtained from the stem cell graft. The rearrangement links TRBV24-1 to TRBJ2-3, with 9 bases lining up with TRBD1. The sequence derives from a human donor who donated a stem cell graft to a child with acute lymphoblastic leukemia. CDR3 in DNA: TGTGCCACCAGTGATCATCGGACAGGGGCAGATACGCAGTATTTT. It specifies CATSDHRTGADTQYF.